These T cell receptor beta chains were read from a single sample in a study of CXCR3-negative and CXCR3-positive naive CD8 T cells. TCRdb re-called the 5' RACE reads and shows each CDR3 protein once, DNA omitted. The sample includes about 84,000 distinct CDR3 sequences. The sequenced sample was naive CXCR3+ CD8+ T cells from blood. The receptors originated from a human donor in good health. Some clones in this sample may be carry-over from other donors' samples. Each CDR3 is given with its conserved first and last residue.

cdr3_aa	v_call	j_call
CSARDRSGSATEQFF	TRBV20-1	TRBJ2-1
CASSLSGSNEQFF	TRBV7-6	TRBJ2-1
CAITKDRTNTGELFF	TRBV10-3	TRBJ2-2
CSAPTDEGHTEAFF	TRBV20-1	TRBJ1-1
CASSLGLAQTYEQYF	TRBV7-8	TRBJ2-7
CASSYGGAYNEQFF	TRBV6-2/TRBV6-3	TRBJ2-1
CASSQGLADNNEQLF	TRBV3-1	TRBJ2-1
CASSLGTAGNQPQHF	TRBV7-6	TRBJ1-5
CASSFPQGPEQYF	TRBV28	TRBJ2-7
CSARGIEEDNPPLHF	TRBV20-1	TRBJ1-6
CASSQDWTRTQYF	TRBV4-1	TRBJ2-3
CASSPSLGGAATDTQYF	TRBV7-9	TRBJ2-3
CASSPTPAEGYTF	TRBV7-3	TRBJ1-2
CAGSLPPYEQYF	TRBV28	TRBJ2-7
CASSPSTGDHFYGYTF	TRBV7-6	TRBJ1-2
CASSPRDRRSGNF	TRBV14	TRBJ2-4
CATSDRGEQPQHF	TRBV24-1	TRBJ1-5
CASSSDRGQRTGELFF	TRBV7-9	TRBJ2-2
CASSPGGQDTEAFF	TRBV5-6	TRBJ1-1
CATSGQGYEQFF	TRBV24-1	TRBJ2-1